A single sample is the source of the 31 T cell receptor beta chains below, sequenced in a study of cytomegalovirus exposure and HLA in healthy donors. PCR amplification relied on 60 Vbeta primers (plus 13 Jbeta primers). The assay was immunoSEQ multiplex PCR, and TCRdb's table has in-frame clones only and misses some. Of 150,000 or so clones detected, 64% appear once; the ten largest clones hold around 3%. The sequencing input was PBMCs. All receptors come from a woman in her 30s in good health and CMV-seropositive.

This clone was observed a single time. The V call is TRBV19, the J call TRBJ1-5, with D possibly TRBD1 on 5 matching bases. Germline V gives CDR1 LNHDA, CDR2 SQIVND (reference sequence). The CDR3 is 16 amino acids. V was clipped by 6 bases and J by 0 bases, with 15 bases between them. CDR3 sequence reads: CASSSWGLYSNQPQHF. The CDR3 region has the DNA TGTGCCAGTAGCTCTTGGGGACTGTATAGCAATCAGCCCCAGCATTTT.

V usage is TRBV25-1 and J usage is TRBJ1-2, with D possibly TRBD1 on 5 matching bases. Trimming stripped 6 bases from V and 4 bases from J, with 15 bases between. The length of the CDR3 is 14 residues. CDR1 and CDR2 from the germline V gene are MGHDK and SYGVNS. The CDR3 coding sequence is TGTGCCAGCAGCTTCGGGGGTCGAGTCTATGGCTACACCTTC. Translating it yields CASSFGGRVYGYTF.

V usage is TRBV7-9 and J usage is TRBJ2-5; 10 bases are shared with TRBD1. Per the germline V gene, CDR1 is SEHNR and CDR2 is FQNEAQ (reference sequence). The CDR3 runs to 14 residues. Losses at the gene ends were 5 bases for V and 5 bases for J; bases not matched to a gene: 5. The CDR3 nucleotides are TGTGCCAGCAGCCCCCGGGACAGGGGTGAGACCCAGTACTTC. Encoded protein: CASSPRDRGETQYF. The full variable domain, its missing parts supplied by reference TRBV7-9 and TRBJ2-5, is DTGVSQNPRHKITKRGQNVTFRCDPISEHNRLYWYRQTLGQGPEFLTYFQNEAQLEKSRLLSDRFSAERPKGSFSTLEIQRTEQGDSAMYLCASSPRDRGETQYFGPGTRLLVL.

The V gene is TRBV4-2, the J gene TRBJ2-7, with 10 bases matching TRBD2. Unmatched junction bases numbered 0, after V lost 0 bases and J lost 7 bases. CDR3 size: 13 residues. The germline gives CDR1 LGHNA, CDR2 YNFKEQ. The CDR3 is CASSQELAGEQYF. DNA for the CDR3: TGTGCCAGCAGCCAAGAACTAGCGGGAGAGCAGTACTTC.

The chain combines TRBV28 with TRBJ2-3; TRBD2 agrees at 9 bases. The CDR3 is 14 amino acids. Germline CDR1 is MDHEN and CDR2 is SYDVKM. V shed 6 bases and J 2 bases; nucleotides not matched to a gene: 3. The CDR3 DNA is TGTGCCAGCAGGGGACTAGCCCTCACAGATACGCAGTATTTT. Amino acid sequence: CASRGLALTDTQYF. Full variable domain (missing parts from reference TRBV28 and TRBJ2-3): DVKVTQSSRYLVKRTGEKVFLECVQDMDHENMFWYRQDPGLGLRLIYFSYDVKMKEKGDIPEGYSVSREKKERFSLILESASTNQTSMYLCASRGLALTDTQYFGPGTRLTVL.

The gene calls are TRBV7-9 and TRBJ1-2, with D maybe TRBD1 (6 bases). Trimming took off 6 bases at V and 5 bases at J, with 22 bases between the two ends. The CDR3 runs 16 residues. Germline CDR1 and CDR2: SEHNR and FQNEAQ (reference sequence). CDR3 loop: CASRSYPPGRGYGYTF. Here the CDR3 DNA reads TGTGCCAGCAGATCCTATCCACCCGGCAGGGGTTATGGCTACACCTTC.

The chain carries TRBV5-4 and TRBJ2-6; D is undetermined. The CDR3 runs 15 residues. Germline values: CDR1 SGHNT, CDR2 YYREEE (reference sequence). V lost 2 bases to trimming and J lost 0 bases, with 6 bases between them. The CDR3 sequence: CASSFVLSGANVLTF. Written as DNA, the CDR3 is TGTGCCAGCAGCTTTGTCCTCTCTGGGGCCAACGTCCTGACTTTC.

The chain couples TRBV28 to TRBJ2-7, with D maybe TRBD2 (6 bases). Trimming left V 1 base short and J 0 bases short, with 7 bases between. This CDR3 region has 14 residues. Germline V gene lookup returns CDR1 MDHEN and CDR2 SYDVKM. In DNA form, the CDR3 reads TGTGCCAGCAGTTTATCGGACTACTCCTACGAGCAGTACTTC. Translating gives CASSLSDYSYEQYF.

The J gene is TRBJ2-1, the V gene TRBV18; 7 nucleotides match TRBD2. In germline, CDR1 is KGHSH, CDR2 LQKENI. There are 14 residues in the CDR3. V lost 6 bases to trimming and J lost 5 bases; unmatched junction nucleotides: 7. The CDR3 reads CASSYQGLDNEQFF. The CDR3, as DNA: TGTGCCAGCTCTTACCAAGGACTAGACAATGAGCAGTTCTTC.

CDR3 loop: CASSLEGETF. In nucleotides, the CDR3 is TGTGCCAGCAGCTTAGAGGGGGAAACCTTC. The J gene is TRBJ1-2, the V gene TRBV7-9; weak D call: TRBD1 (6 bases). Germline lookup yields CDR1 SEHNR and CDR2 FQNEAQ (reference sequence). The CDR3 has 10 residues. V was cut by 1 base and J by 14 bases, with 8 bases left in between.

The chain joins TRBV7-9 to TRBJ2-7; 9 bases align to TRBD2. CDR3 length equals 17 residues. Germline assignment: CDR1 SEHNR and CDR2 FQNEAQ (reference sequence). V lost 5 bases and J lost 0; bases outside the gene matches: 11. CDR3 protein: CASSVLLAGLSSYEQYF. The CDR3 DNA reads TGTGCCAGCAGCGTCTTACTAGCGGGCCTATCCTCCTACGAGCAGTACTTC.

The rearrangement links TRBV5-4 to TRBJ1-2; a possible D gene is TRBD1 (5 bases). Germline lookup yields CDR1 SGHNT and CDR2 YYREEE (reference sequence). V was cut by 4 bases and J by 4 bases, with 8 bases left in between. The CDR3 runs 12 residues. The CDR3 here is CASSNQGYGYTF. In DNA, the CDR3 is TGTGCCAGCAGCAATCAGGGCTATGGCTACACCTTC. The full variable domain, its missing parts supplied by reference TRBV5-4 and TRBJ1-2, is ETGVTQSPTHLIKTRGQQVTLRCSSQSGHNTVSWYQQALGQGPQFIFQYYREEENGRGNFPPRFSGLQFPNYSSELNVNALELDDSALYLCASSNQGYGYTFGSGTRLTVV.

V is TRBV6-1 and J is TRBJ1-1; tentatively, D is TRBD1 (6 bases). V was shortened by 9 bases and J by 1 base, with 12 bases between the two germline ends. This CDR3 comprises 13 residues. CDR1 is MNHNS, CDR2 SASEGT, per germline. CDR3 nucleotide sequence: TGTGCCAGTATTTGGACAGCGAACACTGAAGCTTTCTTT. Its protein product is CASIWTANTEAFF.

This chain uses TRBV7-9 with TRBJ2-3; the match to TRBD2 covers 7 bases. V lost 5 bases to trimming and J lost 0 bases; unmatched junction nucleotides: 5. Germline assignment: CDR1 SEHNR and CDR2 FQNEAQ (reference sequence). The CDR3 length is 15 residues. CDR3 loop: CASSPWRGSTDTQYF. The CDR3 DNA follows: TGTGCCAGCAGCCCTTGGCGGGGGAGCACAGATACGCAGTATTTT.

The chain carries TRBV2 and TRBJ2-2, with D possibly TRBD1 on 5 matching bases. The CDR3 contains 15 residues. The ends were cut back, 3 bases at V and 2 bases at J, with 10 bases in the middle. The germline CDR1 and CDR2 sequences are SNHLY and FYNNEI. The CDR3 DNA sequence: TGTGCCAGCAGTGATAGGCAGGGCAACACCGGGGAGCTGTTTTTT. It codes for CASSDRQGNTGELFF. The full variable domain, with the rest looked up from reference TRBV2 and TRBJ2-2, is EPEVTQTPSHQVTQMGQEVILRCVPISNHLYFYWYRQILGQKVEFLVSFYNNEISEKSEIFDDQFSVERPDGSNFTLKIRSTKLEDSAMYFCASSDRQGNTGELFFGEGSRLTVL.

This clone was detected once. J is TRBJ1-1 and V is TRBV28; D unresolved. Germline V CDR1 and CDR2: MDHEN, SYDVKM. The V end was cut by 8 bases, the J end by 0 bases, with 7 bases between. This CDR3 contains 12 residues. CDR3 region: CASGEMNTEAFF. The CDR3 coding sequence is TGTGCCAGCGGAGAGATGAACACTGAAGCTTTCTTT.

The sample holds one count of this clone. V gene TRBV7-3 combines with J gene TRBJ2-1; a possible D gene is TRBD1 (5 bases). The CDR3 sequence is 14 residues long. Deletions cut 5 bases from V and 5 bases from J, with 13 bases between. CDR1 and CDR2 (germline): SGHTA, FQGTGA. CDR3 loop: CASSPTDSHNEQFF. In nucleotides, the CDR3 is TGTGCCAGCAGCCCGACCGACAGTCACAATGAGCAGTTCTTC.

The chain joins TRBV25-1 to TRBJ1-2; unclear D gene. CDR1 and CDR2 from the germline V gene are MGHDK and SYGVNS. The V end was cut by 1 base, the J end by 2 bases, with 8 bases between. The CDR3 runs 14 residues. CDR3 bases: TGTGCCAGCAGTGAATTGGGGAGGAACTATGGCTACACCTTC. Encoded protein: CASSELGRNYGYTF.

This clone came up once. V is TRBV10-3 and J is TRBJ2-7; 7 nucleotides agree with TRBD2. CDR3 length: 13 amino acids. Trimming removed 7 bases from V and 1 base from J; junction bases left unmatched: 4. CDR1 is ENHRY and CDR2 is SYGVKD in the germline V gene. The CDR3 sequence: CAITGGGSYEQYF. CDR3 sequence (DNA): TGTGCCATCACGGGAGGAGGGTCCTACGAGCAGTACTTC.

The gene calls are TRBV19 and TRBJ1-4, with 8 nucleotides matching TRBD1. This CDR3 is 15 amino acids long. Trimming cost V 3 bases and J 7 bases; bases outside gene matches: 7. Germline V lookup: CDR1 LNHDA, CDR2 SQIVND (reference sequence). The DNA for the CDR3 is TGTGCCAGTAGTATTAGACAGGGGTGGGGTGAAAAACTGTTTTTT. Protein sequence: CASSIRQGWGEKLFF.

On this clone itself: At one of its ends the junction is not consistent with the germline gene, which may arise from a read error. The chain has TRBV19 and TRBJ1-1; no clear D. This CDR3 is 14 amino acids long. Germline loops: CDR1 LNHDA, CDR2 SQIVND (reference sequence). CDR3 residues: CASSGGFLNAEAFF. As DNA, the CDR3 is TGTGCCAGTAGTGGAGGATTTTTGAACGCTGAAGCTTTCTTT.

The chain has TRBV15 and TRBJ2-3; D is undetermined. The V gene's germline CDR1 is LNHNV and CDR2 YYDKDF (reference sequence). The germline V and J ends were trimmed by 0 bases and 2 bases, with 15 bases remaining between them. The CDR3 loop spans 17 amino acids. The CDR3 coding sequence is TGTGCCACCAGCAGAGATAGTGGGCCACAATACACAGATACGCAGTATTTT. This gives the protein CATSRDSGPQYTDTQYF.

CDR3 DNA sequence: TGTGCCAGCAGCGCGAGGAACTCCTACGAGCAGTACTTC. Its protein is CASSARNSYEQYF. The chain links TRBV7-8 to TRBJ2-7; D is undetermined. Trimming took 5 bases from V and 0 from J, leaving 8 bases between them. The CDR3 sequence is 13 residues long. Germline CDR1 SGHVS, CDR2 FQNEAQ.

The J gene is TRBJ2-5, the V gene TRBV30; D is perhaps TRBD1 (5 bases). The V gene lost 0 bases and the J gene lost 2 bases, with 16 bases spanning the gap. This CDR3 comprises 16 residues. In germline, CDR1 is GTSNPN, CDR2 SVGIG (reference sequence). CDR3: CAWSVGQGPPQETQYF. DNA of the CDR3: TGTGCCTGGAGTGTAGGGCAGGGCCCGCCTCAAGAGACCCAGTACTTC. Complete variable domain (other parts from reference TRBV30 and TRBJ2-5): SQTIHQWPATLVQPVGSPLSLECTVEGTSNPNLYWYRQAAGRGLQLLFYSVGIGQISSEVPQNLSASRPQDRQFILSSKKLLLSDSGFYLCAWSVGQGPPQETQYFGPGTRLLVL.

This CDR3 reads CASSQTRAPKEQFF. CDR3 sequence (DNA): TGTGCCAGCTCCCAAACCAGGGCCCCCAAGGAGCAGTTCTTC. V and J are TRBV18 and TRBJ2-1; weak D call: TRBD1 (5 bases). Trimming pared 6 bases from V and 10 bases from J, leaving 19 bases between. Germline assignment: CDR1 KGHSH and CDR2 LQKENI. There are 14 residues in the CDR3.

This chain links TRBV5-1 with TRBJ2-4; TRBD1 might be the D (5 bases). The CDR3 contains 18 residues. Trimming shortened V by 0 bases and J by 0 bases, and 16 bases separated the two germline ends. The germline V gene has CDR1 SGHRS and CDR2 YFSETQ. CDR3 nucleotide sequence: TGCGCCAGCAGCTTGGACCCAGACAGATTACTAGCCAAAAACATTCAGTACTTC. Amino acid sequence: CASSLDPDRLLAKNIQYF. Full variable domain (outside the CDR3, taken from reference TRBV5-1 and TRBJ2-4): KAGVTQTPRYLIKTRGQQVTLSCSPISGHRSVSWYQQTPGQGLQFLFEYFSETQRNKGNFPGRFSGRQFSNSRSEMNVSTLELGDSALYLCASSLDPDRLLAKNIQYFGAGTRLSVL.

CDR3 sequence: CASSSRQGRNYEQYF. In nucleotides, the CDR3 is TGTGCCAGCAGTTCGCGACAGGGGCGTAACTACGAGCAGTACTTC. V and J are TRBV6-6 and TRBJ2-7; 8 bases fit TRBD1. CDR3 size: 15 residues. Germline lookup yields CDR1 MNHNY and CDR2 SVGAGI (reference sequence). The V and J ends lost 4 bases and 3 bases, in that order; junction bases with no gene match: 8.

Only a few counts were recorded for this clone. This chain uses TRBV6-1 with TRBJ2-7; no definite D call. The length of the CDR3 is 13 residues. The germline gives CDR1 MNHNS, CDR2 SASEGT. The V gene lost 0 bases and the J gene lost 4 bases, with 7 bases spanning the gap. Here the CDR3 DNA reads TGTGCCAGCAGTGAAGCGGCCAAATACGAGCAGTACTTC. It specifies CASSEAAKYEQYF.

The chain combines TRBV6-6 with TRBJ1-2; D is possibly TRBD1 (5 bases). Trimming took 4 bases from V and 8 from J, leaving 11 bases between them. Germline loops: CDR1 MNHNY, CDR2 SVGAGI (reference sequence). This CDR3 spans 12 amino acids. For the CDR3, the DNA is TGTGCCAGCAGTTCATGGGGCTCAGGCTACACCTTC. Translating gives CASSSWGSGYTF.

This clone was recorded only once. The CDR3 region is CASSVSPGGVQYF. The CDR3, as DNA: TGTGCCAGCAGTGTATCCCCGGGGGGGGTTCAGTACTTC. The rearrangement joins TRBV6-5 to TRBJ2-4; 8 bases agree with TRBD2. Per germline, CDR1 MNHEY and CDR2 SVGAGI. The CDR3 contains 13 residues. With 5 bases clipped from V and 11 bases from J, the junction kept 8 bases outside the gene matches.

The chain recombines TRBV7-8 with TRBJ2-5, with D unclear. The CDR3 covers 13 residues. Germline V gives CDR1 SGHVS, CDR2 FQNEAQ. V was cut by 3 bases and J by 6 bases, with 11 bases left in between. The CDR3 here is CASSFSVEKTQYF. CDR3 in DNA: TGTGCCAGCAGCTTTTCGGTAGAGAAGACCCAGTACTTC.